This TCR beta chain was recovered during a study of CD8+ T cells in alopecia areata. The CDR3 totals 11 residues. RNA extraction and reverse transcription yielded cDNA as sequencing template. Assay used: immunoSEQ multiplex PCR; TCRdb lists only in-frame clones, some missing. The sample holds some 30,000 clones, 70% to 80% seen once. Using a FACSAria, the CD4+ and CD8+ T cells were sorted from the PBMCs. This TCR was sampled from a human donor with alopecia areata. The chain links TRBV12-2 to TRBJ2-7. TRBV12-2 is tagged as a pseudogene. Material for sequencing was NKG2D-low CD8+ T cells sorted from blood. CDR3: CASRSPPEQYF. CDR3 DNA: TGTGCAAGTCGCTCCCCCCCCGAGCAGTACTTC.